The subject of this entry is one T cell receptor (beta chain). The sample belongs to a study of blood T cell repertoires in COVID-19. The authors' processing: Amplification with reference gene primers provided the estimates of nucleated cell counts. TCRdb's copy holds only in-frame clones and misses some; the assay was immunoSEQ multiplex PCR. D and trimming were read from the DNA, whereas the V and J calls and clone size are those reported in that table. The sample has nearly 350,000 clones; around nine tenths are singletons. V gave up 4 bases and J gave up 4 bases, with 8 bases separating them. Germline-derived CDR1 and CDR2 are SGHTA and FQGTGA. The length of the CDR3 is 13 residues.

Sequenced material: peripheral blood. The V and J genes are TRBV7-3 and TRBJ2-1; D remains ambiguous. This receptor was obtained from a woman between 70 and 85 years old with COVID-19, enrolled during active disease. The CDR3 nucleotides are TGTGCCAGCAGCTCGAGATTGTACAATGAGCAGTTCTTC. Amino acids: CASSSRLYNEQFF.